This T cell receptor beta chain derives from a study of early T cells in non-severe SARS-CoV-2 infection. Researchers tagged individual cDNA molecules with unique molecular identifiers. TCRdb processed the 5' RACE reads anew with MiXCR; each CDR3 protein has one entry. The repertoire holds approximately 80,000 distinct CDR3 sequences, with roughly 12% as singletons. This clonotype was observed many times. CDR1 is MRHNA and CDR2 is SNTAGT in the germline V gene. This CDR3 has 13 amino acids. V was pared by 3 bases and J by 2 bases, with 7 bases between. The V call is TRBV6-4, the J call TRBJ2-5, with D possibly matching TRBD1 (5 bases). The starting material was whole blood, obtained at baseline. The sequence was collected from an adult who was a healthcare worker with PCR-confirmed SARS-CoV-2 infection or an uninfected control (not recorded which). This CDR3 is CASSEQAQETQYF. The CDR3 bases are TGTGCCAGCAGTGAACAGGCGCAAGAGACCCAGTACTTC.